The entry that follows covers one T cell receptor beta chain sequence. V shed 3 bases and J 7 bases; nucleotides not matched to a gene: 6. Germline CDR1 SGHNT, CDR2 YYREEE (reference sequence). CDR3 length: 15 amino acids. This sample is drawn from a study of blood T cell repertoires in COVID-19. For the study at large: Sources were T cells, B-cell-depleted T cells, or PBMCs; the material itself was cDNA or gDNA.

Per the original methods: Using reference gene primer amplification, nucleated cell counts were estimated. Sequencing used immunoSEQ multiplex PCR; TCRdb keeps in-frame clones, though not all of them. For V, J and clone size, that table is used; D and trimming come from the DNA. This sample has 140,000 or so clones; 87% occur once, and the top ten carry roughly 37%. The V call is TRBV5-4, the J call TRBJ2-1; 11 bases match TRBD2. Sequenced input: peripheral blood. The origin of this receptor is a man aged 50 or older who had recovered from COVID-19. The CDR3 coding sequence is TGTGCCAGCAGCTCTATAGCGGGGGGGCTTAATGAGCAGTTCTTC. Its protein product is CASSSIAGGLNEQFF.